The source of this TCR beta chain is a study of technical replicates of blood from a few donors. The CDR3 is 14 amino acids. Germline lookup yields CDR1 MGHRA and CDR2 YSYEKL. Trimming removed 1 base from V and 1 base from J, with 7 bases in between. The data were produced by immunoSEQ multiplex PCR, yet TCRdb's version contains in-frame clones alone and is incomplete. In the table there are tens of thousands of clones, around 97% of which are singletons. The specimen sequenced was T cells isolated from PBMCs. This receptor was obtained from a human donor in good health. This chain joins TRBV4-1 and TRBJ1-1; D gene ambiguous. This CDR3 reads CASSQVTRNTEAFF. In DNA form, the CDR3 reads TGCGCCAGCAGCCAAGTTACACGGAACACTGAAGCTTTCTTT.